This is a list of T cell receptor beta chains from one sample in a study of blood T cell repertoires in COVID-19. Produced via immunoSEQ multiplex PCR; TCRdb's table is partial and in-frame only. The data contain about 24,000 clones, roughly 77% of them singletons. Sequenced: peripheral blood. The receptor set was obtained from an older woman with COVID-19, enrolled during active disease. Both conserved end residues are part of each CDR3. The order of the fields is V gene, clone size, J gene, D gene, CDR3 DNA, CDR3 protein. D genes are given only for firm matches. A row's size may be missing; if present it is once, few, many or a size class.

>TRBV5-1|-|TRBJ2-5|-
TGCGCCAGCAGCACTGGAGGGAACCAAGAGACCCAGTACTTC
CASSTGGNQETQYF
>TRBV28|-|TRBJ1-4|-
-
CASSFLAGGGEKLFF
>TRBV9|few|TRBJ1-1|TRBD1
TGTGCCAGCAGCGTAGGGGACAGATTAAACACTGAAGCTTTCTTT
CASSVGDRLNTEAFF
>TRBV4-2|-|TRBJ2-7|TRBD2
TGTGCCAGCAGCCAAGATCCGGGCGGTAGCGGGGGGGCCTACGAGCAGTACTTC
CASSQDPGGSGGAYEQYF
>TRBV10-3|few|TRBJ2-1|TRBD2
TGTGCCATCAGTGAATTAAGGGGGACTAGGTCGCCAATGGAGCAGTTCTTC
CAISELRGTRSPMEQFF
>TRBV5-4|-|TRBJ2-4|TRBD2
TGTGCCAGCAGTTTAGCGGGGGGAGTCAAAAACATTCAGTACTTC
CASSLAGGVKNIQYF
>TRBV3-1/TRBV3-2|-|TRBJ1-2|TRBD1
TGTGCCAGCAGCCCCCGGGACAGGGGGCTGGACTATGGCTACACCTTC
CASSPRDRGLDYGYTF
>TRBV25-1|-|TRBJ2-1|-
TGTGCCAGCATCTCCGCGCGCGATGAGCAGTTCTTC
CASISARDEQFF
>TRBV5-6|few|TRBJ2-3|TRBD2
TGTGCCAGCAGCTATAGCGGGAGCCCAGATACGCAGTATTTT
CASSYSGSPDTQYF
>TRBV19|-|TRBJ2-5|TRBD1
TGTGCCAGTAGTATAGCCTTTGGCAGGGGGACCGACCAAGAGACCCAGTACTTC
CASSIAFGRGTDQETQYF
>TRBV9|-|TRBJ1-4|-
TGTGCCAGCAGCCCGGCAGGGGAGGGTAAACTGTTTTTT
CASSPAGEGKLFF
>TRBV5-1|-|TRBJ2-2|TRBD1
TGCGCCAGCAGCTTGTCCCTCTGGACAGGGAGCTCGAACACCGGGGAGCTGTTTTTT
CASSLSLWTGSSNTGELFF
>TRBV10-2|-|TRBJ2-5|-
TGCGCCAGCAGTGAGCCGAGGGGGCCTCCGGGAGGGGCCCAGTACTTC
CASSEPRGPPGGAQYF
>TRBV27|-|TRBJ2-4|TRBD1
TGTGCCAGCAGTGCCCGAACAGGGGGTCCAGGGGACATTCAGTACTTC
CASSARTGGPGDIQYF
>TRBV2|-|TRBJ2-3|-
TGTGCCAGCAGTCCCCGGGACATCACAGATACGCAGTATTTT
CASSPRDITDTQYF
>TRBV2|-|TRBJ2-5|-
TGTGCCAGCAGTGGAGTCGGGGAGACCCAGTACTTC
CASSGVGETQYF
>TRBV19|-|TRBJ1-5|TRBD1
TGTGCCAGTCCTCAACAGGGGTCGGATAGCAATCAGCCCCAGCATTTT
CASPQQGSDSNQPQHF
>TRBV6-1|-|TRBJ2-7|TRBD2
TGTGCCAGCAGTGTCATCCCTAGCGGGGGGCTGGACGAGCAGTACTTC
CASSVIPSGGLDEQYF
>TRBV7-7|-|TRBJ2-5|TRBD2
TGTGCCAGCAGCTTATTGGGGGGGGGAGAGACCCAGTACTTC
CASSLLGGGETQYF
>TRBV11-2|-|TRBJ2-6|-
TGTGCCAGCAGCTCCGTCAGGCGTCTCTCTGGGGCCAACGTCCTGACTTTC
CASSSVRRLSGANVLTF
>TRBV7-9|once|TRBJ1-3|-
TGTGCCAGCAGTCCTCCCCCCCGAGGCACCATATATTTT
CASSPPPRGTIYF
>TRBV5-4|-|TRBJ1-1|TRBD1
TGTGCCAGCAGCTTTGATACGGGACAGGGGACCACTGAAGCTTTCTTT
CASSFDTGQGTTEAFF
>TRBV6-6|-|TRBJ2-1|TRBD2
TGTGCCAGCATCCCCGGGTGGCGGGAGGGGTACAATGAGCAGTTCTTC
CASIPGWREGYNEQFF
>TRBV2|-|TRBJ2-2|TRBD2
TGTGCCAGCAGCCCGGGACTAGCGGGAAACGGGGAGCTGTTTTTT
CASSPGLAGNGELFF
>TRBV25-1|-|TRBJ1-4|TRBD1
TGTGCCAGCAGGGAACATACCGGGACAGGGTCAGAAAAACTGTTTTTT
CASREHTGTGSEKLFF
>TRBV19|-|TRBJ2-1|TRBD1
TGTGCCAGTATTCCCGACAGGGGCTCCTACAATGAGCAGTTCTTC
CASIPDRGSYNEQFF
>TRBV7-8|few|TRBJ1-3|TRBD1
TGTGCCAGCAGCTTGTCCCCGACGGGGACAGGGGCCGGAAACACCATATATTTT
CASSLSPTGTGAGNTIYF
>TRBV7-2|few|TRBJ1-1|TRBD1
TGTGCCAGCAGCTTACCGACAGGGGCCACTGAAGCTTTCTTT
CASSLPTGATEAFF
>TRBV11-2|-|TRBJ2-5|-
TGTGCCAGCAGCTTGGGAGAGACGGAGACCCAGTACTTC
CASSLGETETQYF
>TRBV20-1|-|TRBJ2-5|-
TGCAGTGCTAGTAACCGGTTAGAGACCCAGTACTTC
CSASNRLETQYF
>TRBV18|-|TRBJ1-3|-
TGTGCCAGCTGGGGGCAGGAAAACACCATATATTTT
CASWGQENTIYF
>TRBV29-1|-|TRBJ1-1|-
TGCAGCGTGAAGACAGGGAACACTGAAGCTTTCTTT
CSVKTGNTEAFF
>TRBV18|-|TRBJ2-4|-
TGTGCCAGCCGAGGGCCTCTAGCCAAAAACATTCAGTACTTC
CASRGPLAKNIQYF
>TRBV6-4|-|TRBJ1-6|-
TGTGCCAGCTCCCGGGACTTCGCGAATTCACCCCTCCACTTT
CASSRDFANSPLHF
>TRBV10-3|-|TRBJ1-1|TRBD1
TGTGCCATCAGTGAGTCGGATGGGACAGGGGATCACACTGAAGCTTTCTTT
CAISESDGTGDHTEAFF
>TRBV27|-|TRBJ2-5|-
TGTGCCACCGCGAGTATGTACCAAGAGACCCAGTACTTC
CATASMYQETQYF
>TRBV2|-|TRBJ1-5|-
TGTGCCAGCAGTGACGAGGGACCCCAGCATTTT
CASSDEGPQHF
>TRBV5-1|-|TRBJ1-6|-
TGCGCCAGCAGCTTGGACAGGGCCTATAATTCACCCCTCCACTTT
CASSLDRAYNSPLHF
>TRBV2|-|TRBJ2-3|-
TGTGCCAGCAGCCCCACATCAGATACGCAGTATTTT
CASSPTSDTQYF
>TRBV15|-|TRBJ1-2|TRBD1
TGTGCCACCAGCAGAACAGGGGAAGGTGGCTACACCTTC
CATSRTGEGGYTF
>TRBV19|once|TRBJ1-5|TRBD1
TGTGCCAGTAGTCCTCCCTCTGGACAGGGGTTTCAGCCCCAGCATTTT
CASSPPSGQGFQPQHF
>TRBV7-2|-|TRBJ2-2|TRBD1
TGTGCCAGCAGCTTGGACAGGGGTAGGACCGGGGAGCTGTTTTTT
CASSLDRGRTGELFF
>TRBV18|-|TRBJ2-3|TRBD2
TGTGCCAGCTCACCACCCTCCGGGGGGGCAGATACGCAGTATTTT
CASSPPSGGADTQYF
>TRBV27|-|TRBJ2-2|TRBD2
TGTGCCAGCAGTTTAGGCGGGAGGGCCGGCGGCACCGGGGAGCTGTTTTTT
CASSLGGRAGGTGELFF
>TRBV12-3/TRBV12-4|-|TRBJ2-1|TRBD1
TGTGCCAGCAGACCGGACAGGGAGGATGAGCAGTTCTTC
CASRPDREDEQFF
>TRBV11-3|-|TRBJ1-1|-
TGTGCCAGCAGCCCTTCCCCGCAGGTTCACACTGAAGCTTTCTTT
CASSPSPQVHTEAFF
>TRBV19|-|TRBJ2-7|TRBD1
TGTGCCAGTAGTATTGGGACAGTAGGACGCGAGCAGTACTTC
CASSIGTVGREQYF
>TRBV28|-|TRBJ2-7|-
TGTGCCAGCAGTTTATATGGTGAGAGCTCCTACGAGCAGTACTTC
CASSLYGESSYEQYF
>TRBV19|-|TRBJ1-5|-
TGTGCCAGTAGTTCATCAGAATATCAGCCCCAGCATTTT
CASSSSEYQPQHF
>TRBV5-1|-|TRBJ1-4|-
TGCGCCAGCCGCAGACAGACTAATGAAAAACTGTTTTTT
CASRRQTNEKLFF
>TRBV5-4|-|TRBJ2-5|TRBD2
TGTGCCAGCCAAACGGGACTAGCAAGTGAGACCCAGTACTTC
CASQTGLASETQYF
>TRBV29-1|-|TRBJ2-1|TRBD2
TGCAGCGGCGGACTAGCGGGGGGTTCCTACAATGAGCAGTTCTTC
CSGGLAGGSYNEQFF
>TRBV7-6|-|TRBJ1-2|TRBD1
TGTGCCAGCAGCTCCTGGCCGGACAGGGGAACAGGGGGCTACACCTTC
CASSSWPDRGTGGYTF
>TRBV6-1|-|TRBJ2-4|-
TGTGCCAGCAGTGAAACAGGCAGTAGCATTCAGTACTTC
CASSETGSSIQYF
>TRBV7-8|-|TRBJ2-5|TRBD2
TGTGCCAGCAGCAGGAGGACTAGCGGGATGGGGGAGACCCAGTACTTC
CASSRRTSGMGETQYF
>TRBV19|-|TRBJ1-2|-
TGTGCCAGTAGTTGGTCGGATGGCTACACCTTC
CASSWSDGYTF
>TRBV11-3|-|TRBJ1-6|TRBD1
TGTGCCAGCAGCTTAGATCTGTGGGGGACAGGGAATTCACCCCTCCACTTT
CASSLDLWGTGNSPLHF
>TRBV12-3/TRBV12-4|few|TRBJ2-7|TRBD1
TGTGCCAGCAGGGGGGACAGGGGGTACGAGCAGTACTTC
CASRGDRGYEQYF
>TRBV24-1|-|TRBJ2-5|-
TGTGCCACCAGTGATTCCTCGAGGAATGAAGAGACCCAGTACTTC
CATSDSSRNEETQYF
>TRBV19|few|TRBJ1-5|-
TGTGCCAGTAGTATTATACAGGGTCCCGGGGCCCAGCATTTT
CASSIIQGPGAQHF